Following are 27 T cell receptor beta chains from one sample sequenced in a study of cytomegalovirus exposure and HLA in healthy donors (dated by TCRdb to 2016 to 2017). The library was prepared using the immunoSEQ multiplex PCR assay. A mixture of 60 forward primers for TCR Vbeta segments and 13 reverse primers for TCR Jbeta segments was used in the multiplex PCR. What TCRdb holds here is the immuneACCESS table cut down to in-frame rearrangements. Part of the clones is not present; checked against another copy, under half of the missing clones reflect an unresolved V gene, and the others are unexplained. The sample has tens of thousands of clones on record, about 80% of them singletons. The top ten constitute over 9.5% of the sample. The sequenced sample was PBMCs. The source is a woman between 18 and 29 years old in good health and CMV-seropositive.

The chain carries TRBV4-1 and TRBJ2-7, with 8 bases fitting TRBD2. The V gene end was trimmed by 0 bases and the J gene end by 5 bases; junction bases not matched to a gene: 9. The germline V gene has CDR1 MGHRA and CDR2 YSYEKL. This CDR3 comprises 16 residues. The CDR3 DNA reads TGCGCCAGCAGCCAAGAAACCGGGACTAGAATCCACGAGCAGTACTTC. As protein: CASSQETGTRIHEQYF.

This clone was counted between two and nine times. The chain combines TRBV27 with TRBJ2-3, with D uncertain. The V gene's germline CDR1 is MNHEY and CDR2 SMNVEV (reference sequence). Trimming shortened V by 5 bases and J by 0 bases, and 9 bases separated the two germline ends. The CDR3 covers 14 residues. The DNA for the CDR3 is TGTGCCAGCAGTCCTTACACAAGCACAGATACGCAGTATTTT. This codes for CASSPYTSTDTQYF.

This rearrangement joins TRBV29-1 to TRBJ1-2, with TRBD1 matching over 9 bases. This CDR3 region has 14 residues. The V gene's germline CDR1 is SQVTM and CDR2 ANQGSEA. Unmatched junction bases numbered 11, after V lost 6 bases and J lost 6 bases. The CDR3 bases are TGCAGCGTAGTCTCCGGGACAGGGTGGGATGGCTACACCTTC. Its translation is CSVVSGTGWDGYTF.

This clone appeared a single time. The chain recombines TRBV7-2 with TRBJ1-1; D not resolved. V was trimmed by 1 base and J by 1 base, leaving 7 bases between them. The CDR3 is 14 residues long. Germline CDR1 and CDR2: SGHTA and FQGNSA. CDR3 protein: CASSLVLANTEAFF. DNA of the CDR3: TGTGCCAGCAGCTTAGTGCTAGCGAACACTGAAGCTTTCTTT.

CDR3 coding DNA: TGTGCCAGCAGTCCAACTCGGAGTAATTCACCCCTCCACTTT. This encodes CASSPTRSNSPLHF. V gene TRBV9 combines with J gene TRBJ1-6; D call uncertain. This CDR3 is built from 14 residues. V was clipped by 5 bases and J by 6 bases, with 12 bases between them. In germline, CDR1 is SGDLS, CDR2 YYNGEE.

This clone showed up just once. The V and J genes are TRBV7-6 and TRBJ2-7, with 14 bases matching TRBD2. This CDR3 contains 19 residues. Unmatched junction bases numbered 12, after V lost 5 bases and J lost 0 bases. Germline CDR1 is SGHVS and CDR2 is FNYEAQ. The CDR3 nucleotides are TGTGCCAGCAGCCCCCAGCCCGGGACTAGCGGGGGCAGCTCCTACGAGCAGTACTTC. Its translation: CASSPQPGTSGGSSYEQYF.

This chain joins TRBV15 and TRBJ2-7; 7 bases are a match to TRBD1. Germline V CDR1 and CDR2: LNHNV, YYDKDF (reference sequence). Germline trimming cut 0 bases from V and 3 bases from J; bases unmatched to any gene: 2. There are 14 residues in the CDR3. The CDR3: CATSRDRGYYEQYF. The DNA for the CDR3 is TGTGCCACCAGCAGAGACAGGGGGTACTACGAGCAGTACTTC.

The genes are TRBV19 and TRBJ2-3; the match to TRBD2 covers 13 bases. Unmatched junction bases numbered 5, after V lost 5 bases and J lost 3 bases. CDR1 is LNHDA and CDR2 is SQIVND in the germline V gene (reference sequence). The CDR3 extends over 16 amino acids. CDR3 nucleotide sequence: TGTGCCAGTAGTTTGCGACTAGCGGGGGGTACAGATACGCAGTATTTT. Protein product: CASSLRLAGGTDTQYF.

This rearrangement joins TRBV27 to TRBJ2-3; TRBD2 is a possible D gene (5 bases). The V end lost 6 bases, the J end lost 2 bases, and 15 bases lay between the germline ends. Germline V gene sequence: CDR1 MNHEY, CDR2 SMNVEV (reference sequence). The CDR3 is 15 amino acids. The CDR3 protein is CASSPTTSNTDTQYF. As DNA, the CDR3 is TGTGCCAGCAGCCCGACTACTTCTAACACAGATACGCAGTATTTT.

This clone has only a few counts. This chain links TRBV28 with TRBJ1-2; D possibly corresponds to TRBD1 (6 bases). Germline CDR1 MDHEN, CDR2 SYDVKM. V was clipped by 2 bases and J by 8 bases, with 18 bases between them. The CDR3 runs 15 residues. CDR3 protein: CASSLGLQGPRGYTF. CDR3 nucleotides: TGTGCCAGCAGTTTAGGGCTGCAGGGGCCGAGGGGCTACACCTTC.

The V and J genes are TRBV7-2 and TRBJ1-1; no clear D. Germline CDR1 SGHTA, CDR2 FQGNSA. V was cut by 1 base and J by 1 base, with 13 bases left in between. The CDR3 totals 16 residues. The chain's CDR3 is CASSLVSWYRNTEAFF. The CDR3 bases are TGTGCCAGCAGCTTAGTAAGCTGGTACAGGAACACTGAAGCTTTCTTT. The full variable domain, its missing parts supplied by reference TRBV7-2 and TRBJ1-1, is GAGVSQSPSNKVTEKGKDVELRCDPISGHTALYWYRQSLGQGLEFLIYFQGNSAPDKSGLPSDRFSAERTGGSVSTLTIQRTQQEDSAVYLCASSLVSWYRNTEAFFGQGTRLTVV.

This chain joins TRBV7-9 and TRBJ2-7; 7 bases map to TRBD1. Per the germline V gene, CDR1 is SEHNR and CDR2 is FQNEAQ (reference sequence). This CDR3 comprises 12 residues. V was pared by 4 bases and J by 5 bases, with 2 bases of the junction left unmatched. CDR3 DNA: TGTGCCAGCAGCTCTACAGGGGACGAGCAGTACTTC. This translates into CASSSTGDEQYF.

The genes are TRBV7-2 and TRBJ2-7, with 8 bases lining up with TRBD1. After removal of 4 bases from V and 4 bases from J, the junction contained 6 bases not matched to a gene. CDR3 size: 14 residues. CDR1 SGHTA and CDR2 FQGNSA come from the germline V gene. CDR3 coding DNA: TGTGCCAGCAGCTCCTTCAGGGGGCAGTACGAGCAGTACTTC. It translates to CASSSFRGQYEQYF.

The gene calls are TRBV4-3 and TRBJ1-3; D ambiguous. The CDR3 loop spans 17 amino acids. Germline CDR1 LGHNA, CDR2 YSLEER. V shed 1 base and J shed 2 bases, with 15 bases lying between them. CDR3 region: CASSQATRVVPGNTIYF. CDR3 DNA sequence: TGCGCCAGCAGCCAAGCTACCCGTGTAGTCCCTGGAAACACCATATATTTT.

This clone was recorded only once. Germline and junction disagree at one end, which may indicate a read error. This chain joins TRBV7-9 and TRBJ1-1; D is undetermined. The CDR3 extends over 13 amino acids. CDR1 is SEHNR and CDR2 is FQNEAQ in the germline V gene (reference sequence). The CDR3 region has the DNA TGTTCCAGCAGCGAGGCTGACTACTATGAAGCTTTCTTT. Translating it yields CSSSEADYYEAFF.

The chain recombines TRBV6-1 with TRBJ1-4; D gene ambiguous. Per germline, CDR1 MNHNS and CDR2 SASEGT. This CDR3 has 18 amino acids. The V and J ends lost 3 bases and 5 bases respectively, with 22 bases between them. The CDR3 region is CASSDCPSLLVDNEKLFF. DNA of the CDR3: TGTGCCAGCAGTGACTGTCCAAGTCTCCTAGTCGACAATGAAAAACTGTTTTTT.

This clone was seen a few times. The V and J genes are TRBV19 and TRBJ2-2; 8 bases fit TRBD1. The CDR3 is 16 amino acids. The trim removed 6 bases at V and 5 bases at J, leaving 11 bases unmatched. The germline gives CDR1 LNHDA, CDR2 SQIVND (reference sequence). The CDR3 here is CASSNDRGKWTGELFF. CDR3 nucleotides: TGTGCCAGTAGCAATGACAGGGGAAAGTGGACCGGGGAGCTGTTTTTT.

This clone was observed a few times. The gene calls are TRBV5-4 and TRBJ1-1, with D maybe TRBD1 (5 bases). The V end was cut by 0 bases, the J end by 0 bases, with 9 bases between. The germline CDR1 and CDR2 sequences are SGHNT and YYREEE (reference sequence). The CDR3 totals 15 residues. The CDR3 coding sequence is TGTGCCAGCAGCTTGGAAGGGGTCTTGAACACTGAAGCTTTCTTT. Its translation is CASSLEGVLNTEAFF.

The chain employs TRBV25-1 and TRBJ2-7; D not resolved. The germline V and J ends were trimmed by 3 bases and 1 base, with 10 bases remaining between them. Germline loops: CDR1 MGHDK, CDR2 SYGVNS. The CDR3 consists of 14 residues. CDR3 loop: CASSDDWQSYEQYF. Written as DNA, the CDR3 is TGTGCCAGCAGTGATGACTGGCAGTCCTACGAGCAGTACTTC.

This chain connects TRBV7-2 to TRBJ2-3; 7 positions match TRBD2. The germline V gene encodes CDR1 SGHTA and CDR2 FQGNSA. Trimming cost V 7 bases and J 0 bases; bases outside gene matches: 7. CDR3 length: 15 residues. CDR3 sequence reads: CASNLAAPSTDTQYF. For the CDR3, the DNA is TGTGCCAGCAACCTAGCGGCCCCTAGCACAGATACGCAGTATTTT.

This clone was detected once. The chain recombines TRBV2 with TRBJ1-4; D is ambiguous. Trimming took off 10 bases at V and 2 bases at J, with 17 bases between the two ends. CDR1 and CDR2 (germline): SNHLY, FYNNEI. The CDR3 contains 15 residues. CDR3 in amino acids: CAIKGRGGTNEKLFF. In nucleotides, the CDR3 is TGTGCCATAAAAGGTCGTGGAGGGACTAATGAAAAACTGTTTTTT.

This clone occurred a few times. The genes are TRBV9 and TRBJ2-3, with 7 bases identical to TRBD2. The trim removed 0 bases at V and 2 bases at J, leaving 6 bases unmatched. The CDR3 is 16 residues long. Germline V gene lookup returns CDR1 SGDLS and CDR2 YYNGEE. The CDR3 DNA reads as TGTGCCAGCAGCGTAGGGCGAGCGGGAAACACAGATACGCAGTATTTT. It is translated as CASSVGRAGNTDTQYF.

The chain links TRBV19 to TRBJ1-5; 7 nucleotides align to TRBD1. From germline, CDR1 is LNHDA and CDR2 SQIVND (reference sequence). This CDR3 contains 13 residues. V dropped 10 bases and J dropped 3; count of bases not matched to a gene: 6. CDR3 loop: CATGDSLNQPQHF. As DNA, the CDR3 is TGTGCCACGGGGGACAGCCTCAATCAGCCCCAGCATTTT.

This chain joins TRBV9 and TRBJ2-4; 9 positions match TRBD2. Germline V CDR1 and CDR2: SGDLS, YYNGEE. J was trimmed by 2 bases and V by 4 bases; bases with no gene match: 4. The CDR3 spans 15 residues. Here the CDR3 DNA reads TGTGCCAGCAGCCCCCTAGCGGGGACCAAAAACATTCAGTACTTC. This gives the protein CASSPLAGTKNIQYF.

This clone came up once. V and J are TRBV6-6 and TRBJ2-7; TRBD1 matches at 8 bases. In germline, CDR1 is MNHNY, CDR2 SVGAGI (reference sequence). After removal of 4 bases from V and 6 bases from J, the junction contained 5 bases not matched to a gene. The CDR3 consists of 13 residues. CDR3 bases: TGTGCCAGCAGTTCCCCGGACAGGGCCGAGCAGTACTTC. It encodes CASSSPDRAEQYF.

The chain combines TRBV28 with TRBJ2-2; TRBD2 agrees at 13 bases. Germline values: CDR1 MDHEN, CDR2 SYDVKM. After removal of 0 bases from V and 6 bases from J, the junction contained 4 bases not matched to a gene. CDR3 length: 17 amino acids. The CDR3 region is CASSLWKLAGGPGELFF. The CDR3 DNA is TGTGCCAGCAGTTTATGGAAACTAGCGGGAGGGCCCGGGGAGCTGTTTTTT.

The rearrangement links TRBV9 to TRBJ2-5, with D maybe TRBD1 (5 bases). Germline V gene data show CDR1 as SGDLS and CDR2 as YYNGEE. Trimming removed 2 bases at V and 5 bases at J, with 10 bases between. CDR3 size: 13 residues. For the CDR3, the DNA is TGTGCCAGCAGCGTGGAACAGGTGGAGACCCAGTACTTC. Protein sequence: CASSVEQVETQYF.